The next 9 T cell receptor beta chains were all read from a single sample in a study of T cell changes during pregnancy in multiple sclerosis. TCRdb keeps only in-frame clones here, not all; method: immunoSEQ multiplex PCR. The sample includes approximately 60,000 clones, 80% to 95% of them seen just once. Sequences were derived from peripheral blood, sampled in the third trimester of pregnancy. The receptors derive from a female donor in good health, enrolled as a control in a pregnancy study.

The chain has TRBV11-2 and TRBJ1-1, with D possibly TRBD1 on 5 matching bases. CDR1 and CDR2 from the germline V gene are SGHAT and FQNNGV. Trimming left V 4 bases short and J 8 bases short, with 8 bases between. The CDR3 runs to 11 residues. CDR3 DNA: TGTGCCAGCAGCTGGGGGGTCGAAGCTTTCTTT. Protein sequence: CASSWGVEAFF.

The gene calls are TRBV6-6 and TRBJ1-2, with D possibly TRBD1 on 6 matching bases. Per the germline V gene, CDR1 is MNHNY and CDR2 is SVGAGI (reference sequence). The V end lost 6 bases, the J end lost 7 bases, and 15 bases lay between the germline ends. This CDR3 region has 13 residues. The CDR3: CASSPQGLRGYTF. CDR3 sequence (DNA): TGTGCCAGCAGCCCCCAGGGGTTGCGTGGCTACACCTTC.

CDR3 sequence (DNA): TGCGCCAGCACCCTGGGACAGGGCACTGAAGCTTTCTTT. This gives the protein CASTLGQGTEAFF. The chain uses TRBV10-2 and TRBJ1-1; 9 nucleotides agree with TRBD1. V gave up 7 bases and J gave up 4 bases; unmatched junction bases: 4. Germline lookup yields CDR1 WSHSY and CDR2 SAAADI. The length of the CDR3 is 13 residues.

This clone has only one observation. V is TRBV6-5 and J is TRBJ1-1; the D gene is possibly TRBD1 (5 bases). With 0 bases removed from V and 4 bases from J, the gap between germline ends came to 9 bases. The CDR3 spans 14 residues. Germline V gene sequence: CDR1 MNHEY, CDR2 SVGAGI. The CDR3 region has the DNA TGTGCCAGCAGTTACTCGGGGGGTGGCACTGAAGCTTTCTTT. It specifies CASSYSGGGTEAFF.

V usage is TRBV10-1 and J usage is TRBJ1-4, with 8 positions matching TRBD1. J was trimmed by 3 bases and V by 2 bases; bases with no gene match: 8. The CDR3 spans 17 residues. Germline V gene data show CDR1 as WNHNN and CDR2 as SYGVQD (reference sequence). The DNA for the CDR3 is TGCGCCAGCAGTGAGCGACAGGGGCGTATGTCTAATGAAAAACTGTTTTTT. Residues: CASSERQGRMSNEKLFF.

V is TRBV7-8 and J is TRBJ1-2, with 7 bases matching TRBD1. The germline CDR1 and CDR2 sequences are SGHVS and FQNEAQ. With V trimmed by 5 bases and J by 4 bases, 13 bases remained unmatched. The CDR3 spans 16 residues. DNA for the CDR3: TGTGCCAGCAGCGTTGACCCCGACAGGGACCCCTATGGCTACACCTTC. Amino acids: CASSVDPDRDPYGYTF.

This sequence joins TRBV19 and TRBJ1-1, with D possibly TRBD1 on 5 matching bases. The CDR3 consists of 13 residues. Germline-derived CDR1 and CDR2 are LNHDA and SQIVND (reference sequence). V was shortened by 6 bases and J by 4 bases, with 12 bases between the two germline ends. CDR3 sequence: CASSGGVSTEAFF. In DNA form, the CDR3 reads TGTGCCAGTAGCGGGGGGGTGTCCACTGAAGCTTTCTTT.

The chain is built from TRBV19 and TRBJ2-7; TRBD1 matches 8 bases. Looked up from germline, CDR1 is LNHDA and CDR2 is SQIVND (reference sequence). The V and J ends lost 6 bases and 7 bases, in that order; junction bases with no gene match: 8. This CDR3 has 13 amino acids. Written as DNA, the CDR3 is TGTGCCAGTAGCCCGGGACAGGTGGGTGAGCAGTACTTC. Translation gives CASSPGQVGEQYF.

This clone was counted ten times or more. V is TRBV9 and J is TRBJ1-1; 8 bases map to TRBD1. Germline V gene lookup returns CDR1 SGDLS and CDR2 YYNGEE. V trimming: 6 bases; J trimming: 4 bases; junction bases outside the gene matches: 8. CDR3 length equals 14 residues. The CDR3 nucleotides are TGTGCCAGCAAGGATCGCACAGGGGGCACTGAAGCTTTCTTT. Translating gives CASKDRTGGTEAFF. The whole variable domain, filled in from reference TRBV9 and TRBJ1-1, reads DSGVTQTPKHLITATGQRVTLRCSPRSGDLSVYWYQQSLDQGLQFLIQYYNGEERAKGNILERFSAQQFPDLHSELNLSSLELGDSALYFCASKDRTGGTEAFFGQGTRLTVV.